This T cell receptor beta chain was retrieved from a study of blood T cell repertoires in COVID-19. Overall study context: The samples span acute and convalescent COVID-19 from the United States, Italy and Spain. T cells, B-cell-depleted T cells, or PBMCs provided the cDNA or gDNA that served as material.

This table comes from immunoSEQ multiplex PCR, and its TCRdb copy is limited to in-frame clones, with some not included. There are hundreds of thousands of clones in the sample; around 88% occur only once, and about an eighth lies in the top ten. CDR3 length equals 17 residues. With 2 bases clipped from V and 6 bases from J, the junction kept 8 bases outside the gene matches. Germline loops: CDR1 LGHNT, CDR2 FRNRAP. This clonotype was obtained from a woman aged 70 to 79 with COVID-19, enrolled during active disease. Sequencing input: peripheral blood. The chain has TRBV12-5 and TRBJ2-1; TRBD2 agrees at 12 bases. DNA of the CDR3: TGTGCTAGTGGTTTGAAGGAGCGACTAGCGGGGGTCAATGAGCAGTTCTTC. Translated: CASGLKERLAGVNEQFF.